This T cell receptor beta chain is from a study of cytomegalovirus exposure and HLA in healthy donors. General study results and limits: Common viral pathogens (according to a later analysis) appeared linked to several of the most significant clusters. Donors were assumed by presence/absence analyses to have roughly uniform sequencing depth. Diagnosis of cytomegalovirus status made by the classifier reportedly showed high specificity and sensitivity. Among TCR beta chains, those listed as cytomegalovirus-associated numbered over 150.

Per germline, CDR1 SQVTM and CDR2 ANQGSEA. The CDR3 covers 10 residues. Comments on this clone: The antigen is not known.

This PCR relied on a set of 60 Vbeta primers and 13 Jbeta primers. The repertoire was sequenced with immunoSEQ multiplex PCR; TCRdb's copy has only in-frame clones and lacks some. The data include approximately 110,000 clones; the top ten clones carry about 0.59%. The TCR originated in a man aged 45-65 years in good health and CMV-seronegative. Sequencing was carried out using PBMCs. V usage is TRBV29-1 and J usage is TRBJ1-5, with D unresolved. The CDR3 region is CLCRLQPQHF. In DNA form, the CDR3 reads TGCCTCTGTCGACTGCAGCCCCAGCATTTT.